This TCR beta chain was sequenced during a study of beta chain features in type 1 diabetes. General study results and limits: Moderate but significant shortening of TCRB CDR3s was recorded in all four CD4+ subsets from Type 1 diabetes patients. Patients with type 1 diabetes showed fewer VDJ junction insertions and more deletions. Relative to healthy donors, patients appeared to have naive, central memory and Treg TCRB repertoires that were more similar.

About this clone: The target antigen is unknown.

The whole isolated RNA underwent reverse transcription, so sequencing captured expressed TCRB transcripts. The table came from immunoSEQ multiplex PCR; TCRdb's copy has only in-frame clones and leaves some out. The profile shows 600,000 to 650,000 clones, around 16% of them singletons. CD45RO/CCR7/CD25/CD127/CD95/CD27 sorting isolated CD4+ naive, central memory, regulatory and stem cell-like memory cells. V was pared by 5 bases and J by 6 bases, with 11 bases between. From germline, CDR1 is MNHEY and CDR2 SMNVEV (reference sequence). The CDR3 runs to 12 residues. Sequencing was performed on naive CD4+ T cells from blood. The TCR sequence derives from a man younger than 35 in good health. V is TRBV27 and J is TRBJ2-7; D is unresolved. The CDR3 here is CASSIRSGEQYF. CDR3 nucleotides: TGTGCCAGCAGTATCAGGTCGGGCGAGCAGTACTTC.